A selection of T cell receptor beta chains follows, all from one sample in a study of T-cell memory formation after mild COVID-19. TCRdb used MiXCR to reprocess the 5' RACE reads, holding one entry per CDR3 protein. Among about half a million distinct CDR3 sequences listed, 15% to 20% were seen once. The sequenced sample consisted of PBMCs or a T cell subset sorted from them (not recorded which). Receptors originate from an adult woman who had mild COVID-19 (a few samples of this study predate the infection). Cell type and time point are not known. The CDR3 runs from the conserved cysteine through the conserved F or W. Each record gives: CDR3 protein, CDR3 DNA, clone size, D gene, V gene, CDR3 length, J gene. A D gene is named only where the DNA matches it firmly. Clone size is not always given. Where it is, it says once, few, many or a class for expanded clones.

CASSLIDSGANVLTF TGTGCCAGCAGCTTGATAGACTCTGGGGCCAACGTCCTGACTTTC - - TRBV5-6 15 TRBJ2-6
CATSMGPGSQPQHF TGTGCCACCAGCATGGGCCCTGGGAGTCAGCCCCAGCATTTT few - TRBV15 14 TRBJ1-5
CSVSPGWGMNTEAFF TGCAGCGTTAGTCCGGGATGGGGTATGAACACTGAAGCTTTCTTT - - TRBV29-1 15 TRBJ1-1
CAISTSGVYTGELFF TGTGCCATCTCAACTAGCGGGGTCTACACCGGGGAGCTGTTTTTT few TRBD2 TRBV7-9 15 TRBJ2-2
CASSRREDSYNEQFF TGTGCCAGCAGCCGGCGGGAGGACTCCTACAATGAGCAGTTCTTC - TRBD2 TRBV5-4 15 TRBJ2-1
CASSLRRKPVGDTQYF TGTGCCAGCAGCCTCCGGCGGAAACCAGTGGGAGATACGCAGTATTTT few - TRBV14 16 TRBJ2-3
CASSLGLGDRDTGELFF TGCGCCAGCAGCCTCGGCCTCGGAGACAGAGACACCGGGGAGCTGTTTTTT few - TRBV5-1 17 TRBJ2-2
CSAIIPRGKGGSNQPQHF TGCAGTGCTATCATTCCCCGGGGGAAGGGTGGAAGCAATCAGCCCCAGCATTTT few - TRBV20-1 18 TRBJ1-5
CASSVEFQGSMNF TGTGCCAGCAGCGTAGAGTTCCAGGGATCGATGAATTTT - - TRBV9 13 TRBJ2-3
CASSSTGVTGELFF TGTGCCAGCTCCTCTACAGGGGTCACCGGGGAGCTGTTTTTT - TRBD1 TRBV7-3 14 TRBJ2-2
CASSDLDLLRASSYEQYF TGTGCCAGCAGCGACTTAGACCTCCTCAGGGCGAGCTCCTACGAGCAGTACTTC - - TRBV5-4 18 TRBJ2-7
CASGLLDAYEQYF TGTGCCAGCGGCCTGTTGGATGCCTACGAGCAGTACTTC - - TRBV25-1 13 TRBJ2-7
CASSFVTGQETQYF TGTGCCAGCAGCTTTGTTACAGGACAAGAGACCCAGTACTTC - - TRBV7-9 14 TRBJ2-5
CASSAGSSYEQYF TGTGCCAGTTCGGCGGGGAGCTCCTACGAGCAGTACTTC - - TRBV19 13 TRBJ2-7
CASSTTSALPSTDTQYF TGTGCCAGCAGCACTACTAGCGCCCTACCTAGCACAGATACGCAGTATTTT few TRBD2 TRBV7-9 17 TRBJ2-3
CASSGRGQETQYF TGTGCCAGCAGCGGCCGGGGGCAAGAGACCCAGTACTTC - - TRBV7-2 13 TRBJ2-5
CASSWKGAGRLTDTQYF TGTGCCAGCAGCTGGAAGGGGGCGGGACGACTCACAGATACGCAGTATTTT once - TRBV7-9 17 TRBJ2-3
CASSLLGQGRKLTDTQYF TGTGCCAGCAGCTTATTAGGACAGGGGAGAAAACTCACAGATACGCAGTATTTT - TRBD1 TRBV7-9 18 TRBJ2-3
CASSESVGTYEQYF TGCGCCAGCAGTGAGTCGGTGGGGACCTACGAGCAGTACTTC few - TRBV10-2 14 TRBJ2-7
CASSLLNYRGMLWDNEQFF TGTGCCAGCAGTTTACTGAATTACAGGGGAATGCTCTGGGACAATGAGCAGTTCTTC - TRBD1 TRBV27 19 TRBJ2-1
CASGLLTEQYF TGTGCTAGTGGTCTCCTGACTGAGCAGTACTTC few - TRBV12-5 11 TRBJ2-7
CASSQDQGWGGELFF TGCGCCAGCAGCCAAGATCAGGGTTGGGGCGGGGAGCTGTTTTTT - - TRBV4-1 15 TRBJ2-2
CATSDPGSEAGGETQYF TGTGCCACCAGTGATCCTGGGTCGGAAGCGGGGGGAGAGACCCAGTACTTC few TRBD2 TRBV24-1 17 TRBJ2-5
CASSVGLGRGSTDTQYF TGTGCCAGCAGCGTAGGGCTTGGCCGGGGTAGCACAGATACGCAGTATTTT - - TRBV9 17 TRBJ2-3
CASGWGAEETQYF TGTGCCAGCGGGTGGGGGGCTGAGGAGACCCAGTACTTC few - TRBV27 13 TRBJ2-5
CASSQDHGGVKAFF TGTGCCAGCAGCCAAGATCACGGCGGGGTAAAAGCTTTCTTT - - TRBV3-1 14 TRBJ1-1
CAIRETGAGSPLHF TGTGCCATCAGAGAGACAGGTGCCGGATCACCCCTCCACTTT - - TRBV10-3 14 TRBJ1-6
CASSHGLAGDLGEQFF TGCGCCAGCAGTCACGGACTAGCGGGAGATTTAGGTGAGCAGTTCTTC - TRBD2 TRBV4-3 16 TRBJ2-1
CATSGSRANTEAFF TGTGCCACCAGCGGATCCCGGGCGAACACTGAAGCTTTCTTT few - TRBV15 14 TRBJ1-1
CASSRDGVGRTEAFF TGTGCCAGCAGCCGGGACGGGGTGGGGAGAACTGAAGCTTTCTTT - - TRBV3-1 15 TRBJ1-1
CASSGQTYTGELFF TGTGCCAGCAGCGGACAGACCTACACCGGGGAGCTGTTTTTT many - TRBV7-8 14 TRBJ2-2
CASTLGGNQPQHF TGTGCCAGCACCCTTGGTGGCAATCAGCCCCAGCATTTT - - TRBV7-8 13 TRBJ1-5
CASSLNGGREAFF TGTGCCAGCAGTTTAAACGGAGGTCGTGAGGCTTTCTTT few - TRBV27 13 TRBJ1-1
CASTPWGLRGDTQYF TGTGCCAGCACCCCCTGGGGACTTCGGGGAGATACGCAGTATTTT few - TRBV6-6 15 TRBJ2-3
CASSGVLAGSSYNEQFF TGTGCCAGCAGCGGGGTCCTGGCGGGGAGCTCCTACAATGAGCAGTTCTTC few - TRBV27 17 TRBJ2-1
CASSLTPGGEAFF TGTGCCAGCAGTTTAACCCCGGGGGGTGAAGCTTTCTTT - - TRBV12-3/TRBV12-4 13 TRBJ1-1
CATSALSGGTEKLFF TGTGCCACCAGCGCCCTCTCCGGGGGTACTGAAAAACTGTTTTTT - - TRBV15 15 TRBJ1-4
CATSRDRGGASGETQYF TGTGCCACCAGCAGAGATAGAGGGGGGGCGTCTGGAGAGACCCAGTACTTC few - TRBV15 17 TRBJ2-5
CASSSPVLAGGPTDTQYF TGTGCCAGCAGCTCCCCTGTACTAGCGGGGGGGCCCACAGATACGCAGTATTTT few TRBD2 TRBV7-2 18 TRBJ2-3
CASSLGDRGYTEAFF TGCGCCAGCAGCTTGGGGGACAGGGGGTACACTGAAGCTTTCTTT - TRBD1 TRBV5-1 15 TRBJ1-1
CASSSRVYGLSAGYTF TGTGCCAGCAGCTCTCGGGTCTACGGATTGAGTGCCGGCTACACCTTC few - TRBV3-1 16 TRBJ1-2
CASSSWGQILYSNQPQHF TGTGCCAGCAGTTCATGGGGGCAGATCTTGTATAGCAATCAGCCCCAGCATTTT - - TRBV11-1 18 TRBJ1-5
CSARGTSAYEQYF TGCAGTGCTAGAGGGACTAGCGCCTACGAGCAGTACTTC many TRBD2 TRBV20-1 13 TRBJ2-7
CASSLSASGSSYEQYF TGTGCCAGCTCACTCTCCGCTAGCGGCTCCTCCTACGAGCAGTACTTC - TRBD2 TRBV18 16 TRBJ2-7
CATTQGYVGEQFF TGTGCCACCACACAGGGCTACGTGGGTGAGCAGTTCTTC few - TRBV12-3/TRBV12-4 13 TRBJ2-1